Detailed here is one T cell receptor beta chain. Its antigen is not identified. The CDR3 covers 15 residues. This entry belongs to a study of T cells expressing NK-cell markers. About the research overall: Sorted CD3+CD56+NKG2C+, CD3+CD56+NKG2C- and CD3+CD56-NKG2C+ T cells supplied TCR beta repertoires. HCMV seropositivity marked seven of the eight sequenced donors; one was seronegative. Whole-study results and caveats: The dominant NKG2C+ clonotypes represented about 1.0-7.5% of CD8+ T cells in about six donors.

No DNA is given; TCRdb re-called the 5' RACE reads and lists each CDR3 protein once. This repertoire comprises some 410,000 distinct CDR3 sequences; its ten largest clones make up less than 7.5%. The receptor's source is a woman aged 18 to 69 in good health. The sequenced sample was blood T cells: a sorted CD56 or NKG2C T cell subset, CD4+ or CD8+ T cells, or bulk PBMC T cells (not recorded which). The chain has TRBV12-3 or TRBV12-4 and TRBJ2-7. The CDR3 sequence is CASSPKGGDSYEQYF.